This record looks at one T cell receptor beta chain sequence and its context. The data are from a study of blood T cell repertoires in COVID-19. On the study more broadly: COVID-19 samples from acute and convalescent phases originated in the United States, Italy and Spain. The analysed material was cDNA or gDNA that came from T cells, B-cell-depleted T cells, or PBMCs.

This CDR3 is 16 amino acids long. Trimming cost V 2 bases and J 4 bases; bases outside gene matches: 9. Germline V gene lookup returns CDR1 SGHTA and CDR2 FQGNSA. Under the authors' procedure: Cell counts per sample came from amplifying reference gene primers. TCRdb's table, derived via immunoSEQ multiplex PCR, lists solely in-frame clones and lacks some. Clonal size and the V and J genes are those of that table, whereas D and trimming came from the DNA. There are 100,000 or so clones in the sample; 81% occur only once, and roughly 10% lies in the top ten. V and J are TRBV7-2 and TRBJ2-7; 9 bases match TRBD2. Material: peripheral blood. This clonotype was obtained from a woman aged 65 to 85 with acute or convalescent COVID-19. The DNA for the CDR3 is TGTGCCAGCAGCTTATTTTCGCGGGGGGGCGGTTACGAGCAGTACTTC. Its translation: CASSLFSRGGGYEQYF.